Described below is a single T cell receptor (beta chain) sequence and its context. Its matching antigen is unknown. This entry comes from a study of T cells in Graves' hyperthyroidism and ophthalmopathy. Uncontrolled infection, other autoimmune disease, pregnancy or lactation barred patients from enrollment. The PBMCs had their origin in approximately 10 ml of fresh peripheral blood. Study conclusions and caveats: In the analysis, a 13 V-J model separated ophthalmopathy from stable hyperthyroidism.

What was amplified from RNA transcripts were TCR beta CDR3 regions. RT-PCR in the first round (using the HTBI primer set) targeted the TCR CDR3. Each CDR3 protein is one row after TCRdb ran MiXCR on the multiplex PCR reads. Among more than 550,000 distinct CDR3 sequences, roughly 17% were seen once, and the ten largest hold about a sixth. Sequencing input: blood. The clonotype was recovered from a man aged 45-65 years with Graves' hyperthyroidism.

The CDR3 DNA follows: TGTGCCAGCAGCCAAGGCCCAGGGGTTGGCAATGAGCAGTTCTTC. Encoded protein: CASSQGPGVGNEQFF. V is TRBV3-1 and J is TRBJ2-1, with D possibly being TRBD1 (6 bases). Germline V gives CDR1 LGHDT, CDR2 YNNKEL (reference sequence). V gave up 1 base and J gave up 6 bases, with 13 bases separating them. The CDR3 contains 15 residues.